Given below is one T cell receptor beta chain in context. Its matching antigen is unknown. The data originate from a study of beta chain features in type 1 diabetes. Sort purity for all populations was recorded as exceeding 98%. cDNA synthesis used the whole RNA isolate, giving expressed TCRB sequences. Each sample of naive, central memory or regulatory T cells had, on average, approximately 4 million reads. The assay was immunoSEQ multiplex PCR, and TCRdb's table has in-frame clones only and misses some. The data show roughly 610,000 clones, with around 15% seen just once and about 0.097% held by the top ten. General study points: For TCRB rearrangement, an influence of HLA type remained unresolved here.

The sample comprised naive CD4+ T cells from blood. The receptor's source is a man younger than 30 in good health.

The DNA of the CDR3 is TGCGCCAGCAGCCAAAGGGAGGTGGATCAGCCCCAGCATTTT. Translated: CASSQREVDQPQHF. This chain uses TRBV4-3 with TRBJ1-5; D not resolved. This CDR3 has 14 amino acids. V was cut by 2 bases and J by 5 bases, with 10 bases left in between. The germline CDR1 and CDR2 sequences are LGHNA and YSLEER.